This T cell receptor (beta chain) was retrieved from a study of blood T cell repertoires in COVID-19. Germline-derived CDR1 and CDR2 are PRHDT and FYEKMQ (reference sequence). Trimming cost V 5 bases and J 4 bases, with 6 bases left between them. CDR3 length equals 13 residues. The repertoire was sequenced with immunoSEQ multiplex PCR; TCRdb's copy has only in-frame clones and lacks some. The sample lists 120,000 or so clones; 88% were seen once. The genes are TRBV13 and TRBJ2-6; D call uncertain. Sample: peripheral blood. This sequence originates from a human donor in a cohort sampled during active COVID-19. CDR3 nucleotide sequence: TGTGCCAGCAGCCCTTTCGGGGCCAACGTCCTGACTTTC. Protein product: CASSPFGANVLTF.